Sequencing of this TCR beta chain was carried out in a study of lymphopenia after photon versus proton radiotherapy. Study-wide points: Oligoclonal CD8+ Temra expansion after nadir drove photon patients' diversity drop. Under photons, naive T cells and diversity fell while effector/memory populations rose. Survival link was tested only in deceased patients; proton benefit remains a possibility.

Comments on this clone: Its target is not known.

Sequencing used immunoSEQ multiplex PCR; TCRdb keeps in-frame clones, though not all of them. The table includes about 64,000 clones, around 90% detected once. Trimming stripped 6 bases from V and 3 bases from J, with 12 bases between. Germline CDR1 SGHNT, CDR2 YYREEE (reference sequence). This CDR3 is built from 13 residues. The specimen was peripheral blood, collected from a patient treated with proton-based radiotherapy. The chain combines TRBV5-4 with TRBJ2-5; D possibly corresponds to TRBD2 (6 bases). This receptor was taken from an elderly man with esophageal cancer. CDR3 region: CASKAGSEETQYF. In nucleotides, the CDR3 is TGTGCCAGCAAGGCGGGATCGGAAGAGACCCAGTACTTC.